Detailed here is one T cell receptor beta chain. TCRdb reprocessed the RT-PCR reads with MiXCR, giving one entry per CDR3 protein. The sample lists a few hundred thousand distinct CDR3 sequences; 11% to 15% were seen once. CDR1 is DFQATT and CDR2 is SNEGSKA in the germline V gene (reference sequence). The CDR3 has 16 amino acids. V lost 4 bases to trimming and J lost 9 bases, with 25 bases between them. This specimen belongs to a study of patients and donors after allogeneic stem cell transplantation. The sequencing input was blood, either unsorted or a sorted T cell fraction (not recorded which). This rearrangement joins TRBV20-1 to TRBJ1-3; D is unclear. The sequence was obtained from a human donor who was either an allogeneic HSCT recipient or a stem cell or donor lymphocyte infusion donor (not recorded which). It is not recorded whose cells these are; they may come from a transplant donor. The CDR3 here is CSAIGPNSGVLSTIYF. CDR3 DNA: TGCAGTGCTATTGGCCCCAATTCAGGAGTTTTATCCACCATATATTTT.